This T cell receptor beta chain is drawn from a study of neurological immune-mediated disorders. Findings of the study overall: Multiple sclerosis patients had less TCR clonal expansion than even healthy controls, unlike HTLV-1-associated myelopathy.

5'RACE with 10-nucleotide random UMIs generated the cDNA. MiXCR, run by TCRdb on the 5' RACE reads, gives a single entry per CDR3 protein. The sample lists more than 13,000 distinct CDR3 sequences, approximately 7% seen once, with about 24% in the top ten. This clonotype was seen more than once but under ten times. Antigen: not known. Material: CD8+ T cells from blood. This TCR came from a woman in her thirties or forties in good health.

The DNA for the CDR3 is TGTGCCATCAGTGGGACTAGCGGGAGTTGGTACGAGCAGTACTTC. This codes for CAISGTSGSWYEQYF. J is TRBJ2-7 and V is TRBV10-3; 13 bases match TRBD2. Germline V lookup: CDR1 ENHRY, CDR2 SYGVKD. This CDR3 is 15 amino acids long. With V trimmed by 4 bases and J by 4 bases, 4 bases remained unmatched.